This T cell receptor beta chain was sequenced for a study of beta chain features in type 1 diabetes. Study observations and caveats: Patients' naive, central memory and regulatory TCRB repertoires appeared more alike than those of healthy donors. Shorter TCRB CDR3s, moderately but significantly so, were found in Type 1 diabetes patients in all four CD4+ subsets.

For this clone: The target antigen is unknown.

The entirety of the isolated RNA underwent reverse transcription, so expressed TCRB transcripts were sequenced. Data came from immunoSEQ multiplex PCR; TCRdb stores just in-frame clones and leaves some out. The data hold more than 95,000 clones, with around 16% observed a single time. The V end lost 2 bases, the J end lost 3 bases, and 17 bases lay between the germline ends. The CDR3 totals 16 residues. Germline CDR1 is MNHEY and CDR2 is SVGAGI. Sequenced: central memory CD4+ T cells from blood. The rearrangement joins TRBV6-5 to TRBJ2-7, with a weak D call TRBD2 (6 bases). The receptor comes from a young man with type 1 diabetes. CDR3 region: CASSYNGAGKVYEQYF. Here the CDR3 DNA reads TGTGCCAGCAGTTACAATGGGGCGGGAAAGGTCTACGAGCAGTACTTC.